The 21 T cell receptor beta chains given below trace back to one sample, sequenced in a study of response to subunit inactivated influenza vaccine. TCRdb independently ran MiXCR on the RT-PCR reads; one entry per CDR3 protein. Among over 400,000 distinct CDR3 sequences listed, over 10% were seen once. The sequenced sample was PBMCs from blood, obtained more than 35 days after vaccination. These receptors were obtained from a man in his fifties or sixties who received an inactivated influenza vaccine.

In this sample, this clonotype turned up a few times. This chain connects TRBV5-1 to TRBJ2-5; 7 bases fit TRBD2. Trimming cost V 4 bases and J 1 base; bases outside gene matches: 7. The CDR3 is 15 residues long. Per the germline V gene, CDR1 is SGHRS and CDR2 is YFSETQ. CDR3 sequence reads: CASSPTTSPQETQYF. The CDR3 nucleotides read TGCGCCAGCAGCCCTACGACTAGCCCCCAAGAGACCCAGTACTTC.

This clonotype was observed at least ten times. CDR3 residues: CASSQDWSASYNEQFF. The CDR3 DNA reads TGCGCCAGCAGCCAAGATTGGTCCGCCTCCTACAATGAGCAGTTCTTC. The gene calls are TRBV4-3 and TRBJ2-1; no reliable D call. The length of the CDR3 is 16 residues. CDR1 is LGHNA, CDR2 YSLEER, per germline. Trimming stripped 0 bases from V and 0 bases from J, with 9 bases between.

The genes are TRBV27 and TRBJ2-7; weak D call: TRBD2 (7 bases). This CDR3 comprises 14 residues. Germline V gene sequence: CDR1 MNHEY, CDR2 SMNVEV (reference sequence). The ends were cut back, 11 bases at V and 2 bases at J, with 19 bases in the middle. DNA of the CDR3: TGTGCCTCATCCCGGCGGGGGCGAGCCTACGAGCAGTACTTC. It is translated as CASSRRGRAYEQYF.

This chain links TRBV30 with TRBJ2-2, with 7 bases matching TRBD1. V trimming: 2 bases; J trimming: 7 bases; junction bases outside the gene matches: 4. CDR3 size: 13 residues. Germline values: CDR1 GTSNPN, CDR2 SVGIG (reference sequence). This chain's CDR3 is CAWSKGAGGELFF. The CDR3 DNA reads as TGTGCCTGGAGTAAGGGGGCTGGCGGGGAGCTGTTTTTT. Full variable domain (remainder filled in from reference TRBV30 and TRBJ2-2): SQTIHQWPATLVQPVGSPLSLECTVEGTSNPNLYWYRQAAGRGLQLLFYSVGIGQISSEVPQNLSASRPQDRQFILSSKKLLLSDSGFYLCAWSKGAGGELFFGEGSRLTVL.

This clonotype was recorded a few times. The chain uses TRBV11-2 and TRBJ2-7; either TRBD1 or TRBD2 may fit D (5 bases each). Looked up from germline, CDR1 is SGHAT and CDR2 is FQNNGV. V was cut by 3 bases and J by 0 bases, with 9 bases left in between. This CDR3 is 14 amino acids long. The CDR3 DNA sequence: TGTGCCAGCAGCTTCGGGGCCATCTCCTACGAGCAGTACTTC. This codes for CASSFGAISYEQYF.

The V and J genes are TRBV5-1 and TRBJ2-2; perhaps TRBD2 as D (5 bases). Germline V gives CDR1 SGHRS, CDR2 YFSETQ. Between the trimmed V and J ends, which lost 5 bases and 0 bases, there was a span of 11 bases. The CDR3 length is 15 residues. CDR3 sequence: CASRPELANTGELFF. The CDR3 DNA reads as TGCGCCAGCAGGCCAGAACTAGCGAACACCGGGGAGCTGTTTTTT.

The chain links TRBV20-1 to TRBJ2-1; perhaps TRBD1 as D (6 bases). Germline CDR1 and CDR2: DFQATT and SNEGSKA (reference sequence). The V and J ends lost 1 base and 5 bases respectively, with 12 bases between them. The CDR3 has 14 residues. CDR3 loop: CSARVGTFNNEQFF. CDR3 nucleotide sequence: TGCAGTGCTAGAGTAGGGACATTTAACAATGAGCAGTTCTTC.

This clonotype was counted ten times or more. This chain uses TRBV9 with TRBJ2-2, with 7 bases fitting TRBD1. Germline V lookup: CDR1 SGDLS, CDR2 YYNGEE. With 0 bases clipped from V and 5 bases from J, the junction kept 4 bases outside the gene matches. This CDR3 is 15 amino acids long. The CDR3 here is CASSVDGTETGELFF. The CDR3 coding sequence is TGTGCCAGCAGCGTAGATGGGACAGAGACCGGGGAGCTGTTTTTT. Combining the CDR3 with reference TRBV9 and TRBJ2-2 gives the whole variable domain DSGVTQTPKHLITATGQRVTLRCSPRSGDLSVYWYQQSLDQGLQFLIQYYNGEERAKGNILERFSAQQFPDLHSELNLSSLELGDSALYFCASSVDGTETGELFFGEGSRLTVL.

Ten or more counts support this clonotype. The chain combines TRBV20-1 with TRBJ1-6; 7 positions match TRBD1. The length of the CDR3 is 17 residues. The germline V gene has CDR1 DFQATT and CDR2 SNEGSKA (reference sequence). V lost 1 base, J lost 10 bases, and 16 bases stayed unmatched. The DNA of the CDR3 is TGCAGTGCTAGAGCGAATCCTTTGACAGGGATAAGCTCACCCCTCCACTTT. It translates to CSARANPLTGISSPLHF.

This clonotype has a handful of counts. The chain is built from TRBV20-1 and TRBJ2-5; weak D call: TRBD2 (6 bases). V was shortened by 5 bases and J by 4 bases, with 14 bases between the two germline ends. CDR3 length equals 13 residues. The germline gives CDR1 DFQATT, CDR2 SNEGSKA (reference sequence). CDR3 DNA sequence: TGCAGTGCTGCGAAACTAGCCGGAGAGACCCAGTACTTC. Its protein is CSAAKLAGETQYF.

This clonotype was observed a handful of times. This chain joins TRBV7-9 and TRBJ2-7, with a tentative D call TRBD2 (5 bases). The CDR3 contains 16 residues. Deletions cut 4 bases from V and 0 bases from J, with 16 bases between. From germline, CDR1 is SEHNR and CDR2 FQNEAQ (reference sequence). As DNA, the CDR3 is TGTGCCAGCAGCTCCGACTGGCGGGCGTCCTCCTACGAGCAGTACTTC. This encodes CASSSDWRASSYEQYF.

This chain connects TRBV20-1 to TRBJ2-3; 10 nucleotides line up with TRBD2. This CDR3 has 14 amino acids. CDR1 is DFQATT and CDR2 is SNEGSKA in the germline V gene (reference sequence). The V segment lost 5 bases and the J segment 7 bases; nucleotides outside the gene matches: 9. The CDR3 here is CSAPSGSSVYTQYF. As DNA, the CDR3 is TGCAGTGCTCCTAGCGGGAGTTCGGTCTATACGCAGTATTTT.

This clonotype was counted ten times or more. The rearrangement joins TRBV10-3 to TRBJ2-1; TRBD1 matches at 10 bases. The CDR3 is 13 amino acids. CDR1 and CDR2 (germline): ENHRY, SYGVKD. The ends lost 6 bases at V and 7 bases at J; junction bases unmatched: 3. The CDR3 reads CAIRPGQGNEQFF. DNA of the CDR3: TGTGCCATCAGGCCGGGACAGGGGAATGAGCAGTTCTTC.

The rearrangement joins TRBV29-1 to TRBJ2-1; 7 bases are a match to TRBD1. The germline V gene has CDR1 SQVTM and CDR2 ANQGSEA. There are 15 residues in the CDR3. The ends lost 3 bases at V and 3 bases at J; junction bases unmatched: 8. In nucleotides, the CDR3 is TGCAGCGTTGATAGCGCAGGGGGTGTCTACAATGAGCAGTTCTTC. This codes for CSVDSAGGVYNEQFF.

The V and J genes are TRBV5-8 and TRBJ2-7, with TRBD2 matching over 7 bases. The CDR3 spans 16 residues. CDR1 is SGHTS and CDR2 is YDEGEE in the germline V gene. V shed 1 base, J shed 2 bases, and the junction held 9 bases outside the gene matches. CDR3 nucleotide sequence: TGTGCCAGCAGCTTGTTTCTAGCGGCGACCACCTACGAGCAGTACTTC. Its translation is CASSLFLAATTYEQYF.

The chain carries TRBV5-4 and TRBJ1-2; TRBD1 is a possible D gene (6 bases). The V gene lost 0 bases and the J gene lost 4 bases, with 10 bases spanning the gap. The CDR3 totals 14 residues. CDR1 and CDR2 from the germline V gene are SGHNT and YYREEE (reference sequence). The CDR3, as DNA: TGTGCCAGCAGCTTGGCAGGGGAGGCCTATGGCTACACCTTC. Its translation: CASSLAGEAYGYTF.

V is TRBV15 and J is TRBJ2-2; D not certain. The CDR3 loop spans 15 amino acids. V shed 0 bases and J shed 5 bases, with 10 bases lying between them. Per the germline V gene, CDR1 is LNHNV and CDR2 is YYDKDF (reference sequence). The CDR3: CATSRDPDGTGELFF. The DNA for the CDR3 is TGTGCCACCAGCAGAGACCCGGACGGGACCGGGGAGCTGTTTTTT.

The gene calls are TRBV28 and TRBJ1-2; D gene ambiguous. The V and J ends lost 2 bases and 8 bases respectively, with 6 bases between them. Germline loops: CDR1 MDHEN, CDR2 SYDVKM. The length of the CDR3 is 11 residues. The CDR3 sequence: CASSLGSGYTF. The CDR3 region has the DNA TGTGCCAGCAGTTTAGGGTCGGGCTACACCTTC.

The V and J genes are TRBV7-9 and TRBJ1-5; TRBD1 is a possible D gene (5 bases). With 4 bases removed from V and 6 bases from J, the gap between germline ends came to 13 bases. The CDR3 spans 14 residues. Germline loops: CDR1 SEHNR, CDR2 FQNEAQ (reference sequence). CDR3 sequence: CASSSGHQSQPQHF. Written as DNA, the CDR3 is TGTGCCAGCAGCTCCGGACATCAGTCTCAGCCCCAGCATTTT. The whole variable domain, remainder taken from reference TRBV7-9 and TRBJ1-5, is DTGVSQNPRHKITKRGQNVTFRCDPISEHNRLYWYRQTLGQGPEFLTYFQNEAQLEKSRLLSDRFSAERPKGSFSTLEIQRTEQGDSAMYLCASSSGHQSQPQHFGDGTRLSIL.

The V call is TRBV7-3, the J call TRBJ2-1; the match to TRBD2 covers 13 bases. V was clipped by 4 bases and J by 8 bases; unmatched bases: 11. The CDR3 spans 17 residues. Per germline, CDR1 SGHTA and CDR2 FQGTGA. This chain's CDR3 is CASSSIGTSGIKDEQFF. CDR3 sequence (DNA): TGTGCCAGCAGCTCCATAGGGACTAGCGGGATTAAGGATGAGCAGTTCTTC.

The chain joins TRBV19 to TRBJ2-3; D tentatively reads TRBD1 or TRBD2 (6 bases each). Germline V gene sequence: CDR1 LNHDA, CDR2 SQIVND (reference sequence). This CDR3 has 15 amino acids. Trimming pared 5 bases from V and 6 bases from J, leaving 18 bases between. The CDR3 bases are TGTGCCAGTAGTCCGCCCGGGGGCAGGGCGGATACGCAGTATTTT. Its protein product is CASSPPGGRADTQYF.